This TCR beta chain was identified during a study of shared clonotypes between healthy human individuals. Data came from immunoSEQ multiplex PCR; TCRdb stores just in-frame clones and leaves some out. The table records roughly 2.4 million clones, under 97% of them present only once. Looked up from germline, CDR1 is MGHDK and CDR2 is SYGVNS. Trimming removed 4 bases from V and 8 bases from J, with 11 bases in between. This CDR3 is 12 amino acids long. This TCR was sampled from a young man in good health. What was sequenced was naive CD4+ T cells sorted from blood. As to subset: CD45RA+ positively selected. This chain uses TRBV25-1 with TRBJ1-2, with D uncertain. The CDR3 loop is CASSAKGNGYTF. The CDR3 region has the DNA TGTGCCAGCAGTGCTAAAGGGAACGGCTACACCTTC.